A single sample gave rise to the 2 T cell receptor beta chains below, sequenced in a study of T cell responses to AZD1222 COVID-19 vaccine. Clones were sequenced by immunoSEQ multiplex PCR, and TCRdb holds only the in-frame ones, with some missing. The sample contains about 130,000 clones, about nine tenths of which appear only once. The sample consisted of peripheral blood, taken on day 0 of AZD1222 vaccination. These receptors came from an adult in good health.

About this clone itself: The junction does not match germline at one end; this may be a read error. The chain recombines TRBV7-9 with TRBJ1-2; 7 bases fit TRBD1. The CDR3 runs to 11 residues. Per germline, CDR1 SEHNR and CDR2 FQNEAQ (reference sequence). The CDR3 protein is CASSSGQLFSF. CDR3 DNA: TGTGCCAGCAGCTCGGGACAGTTGTTTTCCTTC.

CDR3 region: CASLPSLGGTEAFF. The DNA for the CDR3 is TGTGCCAGTCTACCCTCCCTCGGGGGCACTGAAGCTTTCTTT. The chain combines TRBV6-1 with TRBJ1-1, with a tentative D call TRBD1 (5 bases). V was cut by 9 bases and J by 4 bases, with 18 bases left in between. CDR1 and CDR2 from the germline V gene are MNHNS and SASEGT. This CDR3 is 14 amino acids long.